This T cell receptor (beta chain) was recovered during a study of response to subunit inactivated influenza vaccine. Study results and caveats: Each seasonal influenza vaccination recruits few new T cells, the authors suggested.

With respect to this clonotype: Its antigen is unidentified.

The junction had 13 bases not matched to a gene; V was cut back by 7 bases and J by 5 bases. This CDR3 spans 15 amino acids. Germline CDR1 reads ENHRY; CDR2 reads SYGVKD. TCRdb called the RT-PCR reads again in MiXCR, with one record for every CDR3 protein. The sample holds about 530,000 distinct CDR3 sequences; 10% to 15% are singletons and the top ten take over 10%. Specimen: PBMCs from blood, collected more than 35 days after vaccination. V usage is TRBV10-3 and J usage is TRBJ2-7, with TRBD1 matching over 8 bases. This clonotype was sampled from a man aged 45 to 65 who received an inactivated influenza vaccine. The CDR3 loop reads CAIKMMPGQVHEQYF. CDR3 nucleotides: TGTGCCATCAAAATGATGCCGGGACAGGTCCACGAGCAGTACTTC.